These 26 T cell receptor beta chains originate from one sample sequenced in a study of human T cells and chemical hapten exposure. A single record per CDR3 protein comes from TCRdb applying MiXCR to the RACE reads. The table records some 180,000 distinct CDR3 sequences, around a quarter of them present only once. Regarding time point: patch test 3, about 24 weeks after DPC sensitization. Treatment noted: therapeutic diphenylcyclopropenone sensitization with weekly scalp DPC. The specimen was whole blood, collected in connection with sensitization to the hapten diphenylcyclopropenone (DPC). The origin of the receptors is a woman aged 40 to 50 with alopecia areata. Some clones in this sample may be carry-over from other donors' samples.

This clonotype was counted between two and nine times. The chain couples TRBV28 to TRBJ1-4; D remains ambiguous. The CDR3 runs to 14 residues. Germline V gives CDR1 MDHEN, CDR2 SYDVKM. V gave up 2 bases and J gave up 7 bases, with 11 bases separating them. The CDR3: CASSLTGRSEKLFF. CDR3 in DNA: TGTGCCAGCAGTTTAACCGGGAGGAGTGAAAAACTGTTTTTT.

This clonotype was found a few times. The genes are TRBV24-1 and TRBJ1-2; D gene unclear. Trimming removed 1 base at V and 4 bases at J, with 6 bases between. This CDR3 has 13 residues. In germline, CDR1 is KGHDR, CDR2 SFDVKD. The CDR3 sequence is CATSDFGGYGYTF. The CDR3 nucleotides are TGTGCCACCAGTGATTTCGGAGGCTATGGCTACACCTTC.

This clonotype was counted only a few times. This chain connects TRBV6-5 to TRBJ2-7; 7 bases agree with TRBD1. The V gene end was trimmed by 2 bases and the J gene end by 1 base; junction bases not matched to a gene: 2. The CDR3 totals 14 residues. From germline, CDR1 is MNHEY and CDR2 SVGAGI. The CDR3 bases are TGTGCCAGCAGTTACGGCAGGGGGTCCTACGAGCAGTACTTC. Translating it yields CASSYGRGSYEQYF.

The chain joins TRBV29-1 to TRBJ2-1, with a weak D call TRBD2 (6 bases). CDR1 is SQVTM, CDR2 ANQGSEA, per germline. The CDR3 length is 18 residues. The V end was cut by 3 bases, the J end by 0 bases, with 21 bases between. CDR3 amino acids: CSVETGGFSGVSYNEQFF. The CDR3 DNA reads as TGCAGCGTTGAGACCGGGGGATTTAGCGGAGTCTCCTACAATGAGCAGTTCTTC.

In its sample, this clonotype was seen a few times. The V call is TRBV7-3, the J call TRBJ2-3, with 11 nucleotides matching TRBD2. CDR3 length: 15 amino acids. V was clipped by 3 bases and J by 3 bases; unmatched bases: 2. The germline V gene encodes CDR1 SGHTA and CDR2 FQGTGA. DNA of the CDR3: TGTGCCAGCAGCTTGGTAGCGGGAGGGACAGATACGCAGTATTTT. Translation gives CASSLVAGGTDTQYF.

A few counts support this clonotype. DNA for the CDR3: TGTGCCAGCAGTTTAGGTCTTCCCTACGAGCAGTACTTC. Its protein is CASSLGLPYEQYF. This rearrangement joins TRBV12-3 or TRBV12-4 to TRBJ2-7; the D is unclear. The CDR3 consists of 13 residues. V was pared by 1 base and J by 2 bases, with 6 bases between.

V usage is TRBV2 and J usage is TRBJ2-7; D not resolved. The germline V gene encodes CDR1 SNHLY and CDR2 FYNNEI. Trimming shortened V by 5 bases and J by 4 bases, and 6 bases separated the two germline ends. CDR3 length: 11 residues. CDR3 DNA sequence: TGTGCCAGCAGTATACGGTACGAGCAGTACTTC. It specifies CASSIRYEQYF.

The CDR3 coding sequence is TGTGCCAGCAGTGAAGCGAGTGAGCAGTTCTTC. Translating it yields CASSEASEQFF. The chain uses TRBV6-1 and TRBJ2-1; unclear D gene. The ends were cut back, 0 bases at V and 9 bases at J, with 3 bases in the middle. The CDR3 is 11 amino acids. CDR1 and CDR2 from the germline V gene are MNHNS and SASEGT.

This clonotype appeared a few times. The rearrangement links TRBV28 to TRBJ1-3; tentatively, D is TRBD1 (5 bases). CDR1 is MDHEN, CDR2 SYDVKM, per germline. The V end lost 7 bases, the J end lost 0 bases, and 22 bases lay between the germline ends. The CDR3 is 18 residues long. CDR3 sequence: CASTAGGSPFHSGNTIYF. CDR3 sequence (DNA): TGTGCCAGCACCGCCGGGGGGTCCCCATTTCACTCTGGAAACACCATATATTTT.

The chain recombines TRBV5-1 with TRBJ2-2, with unresolved D. Germline loops: CDR1 SGHRS, CDR2 YFSETQ. Trimming removed 8 bases at V and 6 bases at J, with 11 bases between. This CDR3 is 12 amino acids long. The CDR3 protein is CASYQDPGELFF. The CDR3 bases are TGCGCCAGTTACCAGGATCCCGGGGAGCTGTTTTTT. Full variable domain (outside the CDR3, taken from reference TRBV5-1 and TRBJ2-2): KAGVTQTPRYLIKTRGQQVTLSCSPISGHRSVSWYQQTPGQGLQFLFEYFSETQRNKGNFPGRFSGRQFSNSRSEMNVSTLELGDSALYLCASYQDPGELFFGEGSRLTVL.

This chain connects TRBV2 to TRBJ1-2, with D maybe TRBD1 (5 bases). The CDR3 is made up of 11 amino acids. The ends were cut back, 7 bases at V and 3 bases at J, with 6 bases in the middle. The V gene's germline CDR1 is SNHLY and CDR2 FYNNEI. This CDR3 reads CASKTDYGYTF. The CDR3 DNA reads TGTGCCAGCAAGACAGACTATGGCTACACCTTC.

This clonotype showed up just a few times. This chain connects TRBV29-1 to TRBJ1-1, with unresolved D. The V end lost 2 bases, the J end lost 11 bases, and 21 bases lay between the germline ends. In germline, CDR1 is SQVTM, CDR2 ANQGSEA. This CDR3 has 14 amino acids. CDR3 region: CSVEKRLFADGAFF. CDR3 bases: TGCAGCGTTGAAAAGCGCCTGTTTGCCGATGGGGCTTTCTTT. Variable domain in full (rest from reference TRBV29-1 and TRBJ1-1): SAVISQKPSRDICQRGTSLTIQCQVDSQVTMMFWYRQQPGQSLTLIATANQGSEATYESGFVIDKFPISRPNLTFSTLTVSNMSPEDSSIYLCSVEKRLFADGAFFGQGTRLTVV.

This clonotype has only a few counts. The chain has TRBV7-9 and TRBJ2-7, with 9 positions matching TRBD2. CDR1 is SEHNR and CDR2 is FQNEAQ in the germline V gene (reference sequence). V dropped 2 bases and J dropped 5; count of bases not matched to a gene: 7. The CDR3 consists of 15 residues. CDR3 in DNA: TGTGCCAGCAGCTTATCCGGGACTAGCAGCGACGAGCAGTACTTC. Amino acids: CASSLSGTSSDEQYF.

This rearrangement joins TRBV2 to TRBJ2-1; D ambiguous. CDR3 length equals 14 residues. The germline V and J ends were trimmed by 5 bases and 5 bases, with 13 bases remaining between them. Per the germline V gene, CDR1 is SNHLY and CDR2 is FYNNEI. CDR3 bases: TGTGCCAGCAGTCCACTACAGCGCCACAATGAGCAGTTCTTC. Protein product: CASSPLQRHNEQFF.

The chain recombines TRBV10-3 with TRBJ2-7; 9 bases fit TRBD1. V shed 7 bases, J shed 4 bases, and the junction held 11 bases outside the gene matches. Germline loops: CDR1 ENHRY, CDR2 SYGVKD. CDR3 length equals 15 residues. DNA of the CDR3: TGTGCCATCAAGACCGGGACAGGGACCGAGTACGAGCAGTACTTC. Protein: CAIKTGTGTEYEQYF.

This clonotype was seen more than once but under ten times. The genes are TRBV29-1 and TRBJ2-3; 11 bases agree with TRBD2. There are 18 residues in the CDR3. The V segment lost 3 bases and the J segment 6 bases; nucleotides outside the gene matches: 17. In germline, CDR1 is SQVTM, CDR2 ANQGSEA. This CDR3 reads CSVESGLAEPPFGDTQYF. The CDR3, as DNA: TGCAGCGTTGAGTCGGGACTAGCGGAGCCCCCATTCGGGGATACGCAGTATTTT.

This clonotype was observed a handful of times. The chain links TRBV29-1 to TRBJ2-1; TRBD2 matches 13 bases. Germline values: CDR1 SQVTM, CDR2 ANQGSEA. This CDR3 contains 13 residues. With V trimmed by 5 bases and J by 7 bases, 2 bases remained unmatched. For the CDR3, the DNA is TGCAGCGTTCAGACTAGCGGGGGGAATGAGCAGTTCTTC. Its translation: CSVQTSGGNEQFF.

V is TRBV27 and J is TRBJ2-3; TRBD2 agrees at 8 bases. The germline V gene has CDR1 MNHEY and CDR2 SMNVEV (reference sequence). This CDR3 contains 15 residues. J lost 4 bases, V lost 7 bases, and 10 bases had no gene match. This CDR3 is CASTAGLATADTQYF. CDR3 nucleotides: TGTGCCAGCACCGCCGGACTAGCCACCGCAGATACGCAGTATTTT.

The rearrangement uses TRBV6-2 or TRBV6-3 and TRBJ2-1; 10 positions agree with TRBD1. The V gene end was trimmed by 2 bases and the J gene end by 6 bases; junction bases not matched to a gene: 4. The CDR3 has 15 amino acids. Germline CDR1 and CDR2: MNHEY and SVGEGT. CDR3 region: CASSYGRTGGNEQFF. DNA of the CDR3: TGTGCCAGCAGTTACGGGCGGACAGGGGGCAATGAGCAGTTCTTC.

This clonotype was seen a handful of times. V and J are TRBV20-1 and TRBJ2-1; the match to TRBD2 covers 8 bases. Germline V gene data show CDR1 as DFQATT and CDR2 as SNEGSKA (reference sequence). The ends lost 6 bases at V and 8 bases at J; junction bases unmatched: 15. The CDR3 contains 15 residues. The CDR3, as DNA: TGCAGTGCCTATGACCCGGGACTAGTTCATTATGAGCAGTTCTTC. It is translated as CSAYDPGLVHYEQFF.

This clonotype turned up a few times. The gene calls are TRBV20-1 and TRBJ1-1; weak D call: TRBD1 (6 bases). The CDR3 length is 13 residues. V was shortened by 6 bases and J by 3 bases, with 14 bases between the two germline ends. From germline, CDR1 is DFQATT and CDR2 SNEGSKA (reference sequence). The CDR3 nucleotides are TGCAGTGCCATACAGGGAGGGGACACTGAAGCTTTCTTT. Protein sequence: CSAIQGGDTEAFF.

This clonotype was observed a few times. This chain joins TRBV7-2 and TRBJ2-3; 12 bases match TRBD2. V gave up 5 bases and J gave up 2 bases; unmatched junction bases: 8. Germline CDR1 and CDR2: SGHTA and FQGNSA. The CDR3 runs to 17 residues. In DNA form, the CDR3 reads TGTGCCAGCAGCATGGGGACTAGCGGGCCTTACACAGATACGCAGTATTTT. Amino acid sequence: CASSMGTSGPYTDTQYF.

In its sample, this clonotype was seen a few times. The V call is TRBV7-2, the J call TRBJ2-1, with D unresolved. CDR1 is SGHTA and CDR2 is FQGNSA in the germline V gene. CDR3 length: 13 amino acids. The ends were cut back, 2 bases at V and 10 bases at J, with 12 bases in the middle. Here the CDR3 reads CASSLNARGEQFF. The CDR3 coding sequence is TGTGCCAGCAGCTTAAACGCCCGTGGGGAGCAGTTCTTC.

This clonotype was observed a few times. V usage is TRBV10-2 and J usage is TRBJ2-4; D is unclear. Deletions cut 7 bases from V and 1 base from J, with 20 bases between. The CDR3 sequence is 17 residues long. Per germline, CDR1 WSHSY and CDR2 SAAADI. In DNA, the CDR3 is TGCGCCAGCACCGCGGCCCAATCCATGGGCGCCAAAAACATTCAGTACTTC. Protein sequence: CASTAAQSMGAKNIQYF.

This clonotype was seen more than once but under ten times. This chain uses TRBV3-1 with TRBJ2-2; D gene ambiguous. Germline assignment: CDR1 LGHDT and CDR2 YNNKEL (reference sequence). The CDR3 loop spans 16 amino acids. Trimming cost V 1 base and J 0 bases, with 9 bases left between them. The CDR3 loop reads CASSQGLSANTGELFF. The CDR3, as DNA: TGTGCCAGCAGCCAAGGTCTCTCCGCGAACACCGGGGAGCTGTTTTTT.

This clonotype was observed a handful of times. The V gene is TRBV7-8, the J gene TRBJ2-5; 9 bases fit TRBD2. Losses at the gene ends were 5 bases for V and 5 bases for J; bases not matched to a gene: 12. There are 16 residues in the CDR3. In germline, CDR1 is SGHVS, CDR2 FQNEAQ. In DNA form, the CDR3 reads TGTGCCAGCAGCCAGCGGGTTAGGCTAGCGGGGGAGACCCAGTACTTC. It codes for CASSQRVRLAGETQYF. Based on the CDR3 plus reference TRBV7-8 and TRBJ2-5, the full variable domain is GAGVSQSPRYKVAKRGQDVALRCDPISGHVSLFWYQQALGQGPEFLTYFQNEAQLDKSGLPSDRFFAERPEGSVSTLKIQRTQQEDSAVYLCASSQRVRLAGETQYFGPGTRLLVL.